Sequencing of this T cell receptor (beta chain) was carried out in a study of blood T cell repertoires in COVID-19. Study-level background: The United States, Italy and Spain were the sources of the acute and convalescent COVID-19 samples. PBMCs, B-cell-depleted T cells, or T cells provided the cDNA or gDNA that made up the material.

The CDR3 is made up of 14 amino acids. Looked up from germline, CDR1 is SGDLS and CDR2 is YYNGEE. The germline V and J ends were trimmed by 1 base and 7 bases, with 12 bases remaining between them. Original analysis: It was from reference gene primer amplification that nucleated cell counts were estimated. Measured with immunoSEQ multiplex PCR; TCRdb has only the in-frame clones, and not every one. V, J and clone size are taken as reported in that table, and D and trimming were inferred from the DNA itself. Among almost 250,000 clones listed, about nine tenths were seen once. The clonotype originates from a woman aged 55-70 years who had recovered from COVID-19. The material sequenced was peripheral blood. The V and J genes are TRBV9 and TRBJ2-1; D unresolved. The CDR3: CASSVQVVYNEQFF. The DNA for the CDR3 is TGTGCCAGCAGCGTACAGGTAGTTTATAATGAGCAGTTCTTC.